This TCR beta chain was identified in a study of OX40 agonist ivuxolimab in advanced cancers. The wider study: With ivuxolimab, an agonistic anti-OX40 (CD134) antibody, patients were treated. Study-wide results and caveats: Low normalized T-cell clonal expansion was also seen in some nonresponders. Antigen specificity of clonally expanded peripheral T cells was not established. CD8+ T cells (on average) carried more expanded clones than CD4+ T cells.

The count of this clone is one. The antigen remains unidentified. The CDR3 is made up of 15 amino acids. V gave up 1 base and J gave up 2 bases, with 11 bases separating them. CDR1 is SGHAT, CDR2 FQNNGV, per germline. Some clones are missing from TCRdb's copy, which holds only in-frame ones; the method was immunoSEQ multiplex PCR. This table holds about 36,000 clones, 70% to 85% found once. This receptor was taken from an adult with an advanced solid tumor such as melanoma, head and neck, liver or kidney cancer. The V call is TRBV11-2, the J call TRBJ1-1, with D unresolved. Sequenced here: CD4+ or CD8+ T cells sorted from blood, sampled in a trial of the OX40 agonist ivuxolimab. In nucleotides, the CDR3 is TGTGCCAGCAGCTTAGTCGCGGGATACAACACTGAAGCTTTCTTT. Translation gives CASSLVAGYNTEAFF.